The present T cell receptor (beta chain) was sequenced within a study of blood T cell repertoires in COVID-19. Looking at the study overall: The cDNA or gDNA used as material had been derived from T cells, B-cell-depleted T cells, or PBMCs.

Produced via immunoSEQ multiplex PCR; TCRdb's table is partial and in-frame only. The profile shows about 170,000 clones, around 83% of them singletons. The receptor's source is a woman in her sixties or seventies who had recovered from COVID-19. The material sequenced was peripheral blood.

This chain's CDR3 is CSGRGPSSNTGELFF. The CDR3 region has the DNA TGCAGCGGGCGGGGGCCCTCCTCGAACACCGGGGAGCTGTTTTTT. The genes are TRBV29-1 and TRBJ2-2, with D tentatively TRBD2 (7 bases). The CDR3 is 15 residues long. V lost 7 bases and J lost 0, with 15 bases in between. Germline assignment: CDR1 SQVTM and CDR2 ANQGSEA.